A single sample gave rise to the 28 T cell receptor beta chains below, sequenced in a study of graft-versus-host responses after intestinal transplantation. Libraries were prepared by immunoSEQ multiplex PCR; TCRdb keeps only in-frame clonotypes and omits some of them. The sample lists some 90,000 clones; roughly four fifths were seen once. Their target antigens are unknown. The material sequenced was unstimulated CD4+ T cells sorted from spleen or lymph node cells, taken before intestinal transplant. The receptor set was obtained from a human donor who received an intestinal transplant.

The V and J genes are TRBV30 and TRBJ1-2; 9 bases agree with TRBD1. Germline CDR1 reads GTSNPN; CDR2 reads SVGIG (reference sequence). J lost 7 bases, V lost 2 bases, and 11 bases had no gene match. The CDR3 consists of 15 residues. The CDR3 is CAWSHRDRVSRGYTF. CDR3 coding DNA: TGTGCCTGGAGTCACCGGGACAGGGTTTCTCGTGGCTACACCTTC.

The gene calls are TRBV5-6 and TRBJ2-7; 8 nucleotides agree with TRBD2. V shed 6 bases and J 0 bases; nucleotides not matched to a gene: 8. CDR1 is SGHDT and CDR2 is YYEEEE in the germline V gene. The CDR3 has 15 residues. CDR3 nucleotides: TGTGCCAGCACGTGGGCGGGAGGTGTCTCCTACGAGCAGTACTTC. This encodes CASTWAGGVSYEQYF.

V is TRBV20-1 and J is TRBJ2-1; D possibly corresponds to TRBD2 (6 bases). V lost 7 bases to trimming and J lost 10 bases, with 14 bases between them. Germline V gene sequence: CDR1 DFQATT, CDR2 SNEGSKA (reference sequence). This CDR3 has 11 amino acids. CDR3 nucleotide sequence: TGCAGTGTAGGAGGGGTGAGGGAGCAGTTCTTC. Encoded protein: CSVGGVREQFF.

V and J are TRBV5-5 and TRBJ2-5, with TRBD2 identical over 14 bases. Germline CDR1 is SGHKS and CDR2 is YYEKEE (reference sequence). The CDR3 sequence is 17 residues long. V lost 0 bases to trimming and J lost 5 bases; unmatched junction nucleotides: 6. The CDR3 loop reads CASSLVGTSGGLETQYF. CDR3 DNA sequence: TGTGCCAGCAGCTTGGTTGGGACTAGCGGGGGTTTGGAGACCCAGTACTTC.

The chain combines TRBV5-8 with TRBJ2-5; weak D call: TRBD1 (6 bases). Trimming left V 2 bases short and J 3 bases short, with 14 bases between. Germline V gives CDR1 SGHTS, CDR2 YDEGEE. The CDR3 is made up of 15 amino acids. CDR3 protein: CASSFFARGEETQYF. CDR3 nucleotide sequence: TGTGCCAGCAGCTTTTTCGCCAGGGGCGAAGAGACCCAGTACTTC.

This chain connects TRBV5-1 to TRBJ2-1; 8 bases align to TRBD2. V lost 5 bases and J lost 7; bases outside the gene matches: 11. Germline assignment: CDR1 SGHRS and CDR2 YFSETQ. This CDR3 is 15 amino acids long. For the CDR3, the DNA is TGCGCCAGCAGATTAATCCGAGCGGGAGAGAATGAGCAGTTCTTC. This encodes CASRLIRAGENEQFF.

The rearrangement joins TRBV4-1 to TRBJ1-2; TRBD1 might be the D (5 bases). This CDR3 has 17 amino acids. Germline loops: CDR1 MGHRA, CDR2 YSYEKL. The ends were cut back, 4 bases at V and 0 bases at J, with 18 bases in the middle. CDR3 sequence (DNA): TGCGCCAGCAGCCGAGAAGGTACGTGGGGCTCTAACTATGGCTACACCTTC. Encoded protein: CASSREGTWGSNYGYTF.

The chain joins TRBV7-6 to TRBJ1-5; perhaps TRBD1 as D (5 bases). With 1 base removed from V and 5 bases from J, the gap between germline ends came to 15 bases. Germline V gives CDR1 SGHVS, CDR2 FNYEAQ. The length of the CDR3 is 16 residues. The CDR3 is CASSLGARVGDQPQHF. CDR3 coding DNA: TGTGCCAGCAGCTTAGGGGCCAGGGTTGGGGATCAGCCCCAGCATTTT.

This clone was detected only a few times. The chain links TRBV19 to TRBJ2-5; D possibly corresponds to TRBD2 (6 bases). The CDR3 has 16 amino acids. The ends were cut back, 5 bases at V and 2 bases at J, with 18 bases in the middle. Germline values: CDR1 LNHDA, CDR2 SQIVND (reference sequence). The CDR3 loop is CASSPRLRGFQETQYF. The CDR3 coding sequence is TGTGCCAGTAGTCCTCGTCTGCGGGGTTTTCAAGAGACCCAGTACTTC.

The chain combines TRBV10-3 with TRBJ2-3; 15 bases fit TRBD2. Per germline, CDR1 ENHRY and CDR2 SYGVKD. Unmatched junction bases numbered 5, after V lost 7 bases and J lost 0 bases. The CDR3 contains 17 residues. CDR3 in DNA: TGTGCCATCACCTCCGGACTAGCGGGGGGGAGCACAGATACGCAGTATTTT. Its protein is CAITSGLAGGSTDTQYF.

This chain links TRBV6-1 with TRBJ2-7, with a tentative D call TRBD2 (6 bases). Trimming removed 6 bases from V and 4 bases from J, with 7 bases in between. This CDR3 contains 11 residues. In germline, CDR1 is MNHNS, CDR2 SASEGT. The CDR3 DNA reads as TGTGCCAGCAGCGGGACTTACGAGCAGTACTTC. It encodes CASSGTYEQYF.

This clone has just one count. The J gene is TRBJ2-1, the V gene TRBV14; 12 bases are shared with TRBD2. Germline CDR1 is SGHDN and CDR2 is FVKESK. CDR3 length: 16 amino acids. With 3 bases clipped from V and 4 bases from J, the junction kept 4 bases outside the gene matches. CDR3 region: CASSQKLAGGYNEQFF. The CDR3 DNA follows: TGTGCCAGCAGCCAGAAACTAGCGGGGGGATACAATGAGCAGTTCTTC. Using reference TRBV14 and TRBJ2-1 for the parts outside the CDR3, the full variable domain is EAGVTQFPSHSVIEKGQTVTLRCDPISGHDNLYWYRRVMGKEIKFLLHFVKESKQDESGMPNNRFLAERTGGTYSTLKVQPAELEDSGVYFCASSQKLAGGYNEQFFGPGTRLTVL.

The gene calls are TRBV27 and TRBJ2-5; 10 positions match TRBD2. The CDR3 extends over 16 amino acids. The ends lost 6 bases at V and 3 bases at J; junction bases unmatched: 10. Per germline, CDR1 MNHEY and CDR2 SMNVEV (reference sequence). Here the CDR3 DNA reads TGTGCCAGCAGCTCCGCCGGGACTAGCGAAAAAGAGACCCAGTACTTC. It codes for CASSSAGTSEKETQYF.

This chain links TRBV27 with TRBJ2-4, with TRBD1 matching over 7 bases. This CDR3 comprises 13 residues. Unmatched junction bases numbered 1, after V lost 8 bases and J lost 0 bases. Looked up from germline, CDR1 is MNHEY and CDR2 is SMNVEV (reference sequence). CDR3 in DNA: TGTGCCAGCGGGACAGTAGCCAAAAACATTCAGTACTTC. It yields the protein CASGTVAKNIQYF.

CDR3 coding DNA: TGTGCCAGCTCCAGTGGTACAGGCGGGAGAGAGACCCAGTACTTC. Amino acid sequence: CASSSGTGGRETQYF. The chain links TRBV18 to TRBJ2-5; 7 bases align to TRBD2. Germline CDR1 and CDR2: KGHSH and LQKENI. This CDR3 is 15 amino acids long. J was trimmed by 4 bases and V by 6 bases; bases with no gene match: 11. Drawing the rest from reference TRBV18 and TRBJ2-5, the complete variable domain is NAGVMQNPRHLVRRRGQEARLRCSPMKGHSHVYWYRQLPEEGLKFMVYLQKENIIDESGMPKERFSAEFPKEGPSILRIQQVVRGDSAAYFCASSSGTGGRETQYFGPGTRLLVL.

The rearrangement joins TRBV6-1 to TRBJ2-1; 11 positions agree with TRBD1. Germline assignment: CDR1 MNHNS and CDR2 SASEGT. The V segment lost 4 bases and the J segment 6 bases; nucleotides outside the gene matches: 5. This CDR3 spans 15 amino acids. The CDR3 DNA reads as TGTGCCAGCAGTGCCCGGGACAGGGGGTTCAATGAGCAGTTCTTC. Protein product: CASSARDRGFNEQFF.

The CDR3 reads CASSEMGPEAFF. The CDR3 nucleotides are TGTGCCAGCAGTGAAATGGGGCCTGAAGCTTTCTTT. V and J are TRBV2 and TRBJ1-1; maybe TRBD1 (5 bases). CDR1 is SNHLY and CDR2 is FYNNEI in the germline V gene. V was trimmed by 2 bases and J by 6 bases, leaving 7 bases between them. The CDR3 is made up of 12 amino acids.

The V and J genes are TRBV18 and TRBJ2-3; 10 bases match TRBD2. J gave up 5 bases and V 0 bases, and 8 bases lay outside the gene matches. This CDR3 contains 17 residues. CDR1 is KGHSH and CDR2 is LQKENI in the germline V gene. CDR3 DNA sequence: TGTGCCAGCTCACCACCCGGCCTAGCGGGAGTCGTAGATACGCAGTATTTT. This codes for CASSPPGLAGVVDTQYF.

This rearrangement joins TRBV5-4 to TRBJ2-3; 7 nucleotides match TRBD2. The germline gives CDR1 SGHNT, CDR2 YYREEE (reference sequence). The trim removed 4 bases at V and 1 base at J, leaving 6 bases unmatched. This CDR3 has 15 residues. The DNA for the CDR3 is TGTGCCAGCAGCGGCGGGGGTTCGGGCACAGATACGCAGTATTTT. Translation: CASSGGGSGTDTQYF.

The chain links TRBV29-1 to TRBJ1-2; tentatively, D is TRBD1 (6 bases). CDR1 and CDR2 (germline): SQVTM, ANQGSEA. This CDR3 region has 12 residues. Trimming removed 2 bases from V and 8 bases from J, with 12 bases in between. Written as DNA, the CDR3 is TGCAGCGTTGAAAGGGGGTCCGGGGGCTACACCTTC. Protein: CSVERGSGGYTF.

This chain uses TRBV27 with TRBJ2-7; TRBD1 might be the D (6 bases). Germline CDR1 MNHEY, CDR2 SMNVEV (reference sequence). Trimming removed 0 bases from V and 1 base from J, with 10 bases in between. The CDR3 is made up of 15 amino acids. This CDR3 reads CASSLSGAGSYEQYF. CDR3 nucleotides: TGTGCCAGCAGTTTATCGGGGGCTGGGTCCTACGAGCAGTACTTC.

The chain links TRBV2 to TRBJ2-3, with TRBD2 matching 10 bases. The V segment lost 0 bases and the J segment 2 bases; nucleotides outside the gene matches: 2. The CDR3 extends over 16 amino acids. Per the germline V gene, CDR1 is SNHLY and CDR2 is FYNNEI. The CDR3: CASSEALAGDTDTQYF. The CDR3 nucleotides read TGTGCCAGCAGTGAAGCGCTAGCGGGAGACACAGATACGCAGTATTTT.

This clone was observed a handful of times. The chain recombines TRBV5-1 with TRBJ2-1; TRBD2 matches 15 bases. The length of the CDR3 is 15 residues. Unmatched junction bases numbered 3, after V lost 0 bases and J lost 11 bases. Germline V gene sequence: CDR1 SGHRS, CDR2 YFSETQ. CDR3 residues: CASSLDGTSGRQQFF. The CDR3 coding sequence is TGCGCCAGCAGCTTGGACGGGACTAGCGGGAGGCAGCAGTTCTTC.

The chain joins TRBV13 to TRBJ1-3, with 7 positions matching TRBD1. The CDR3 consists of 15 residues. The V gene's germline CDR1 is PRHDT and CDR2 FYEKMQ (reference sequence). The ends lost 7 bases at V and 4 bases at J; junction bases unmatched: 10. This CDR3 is CASKLMGQLGNTIYF. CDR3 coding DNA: TGTGCCAGCAAACTGATGGGACAGCTAGGAAACACCATATATTTT.

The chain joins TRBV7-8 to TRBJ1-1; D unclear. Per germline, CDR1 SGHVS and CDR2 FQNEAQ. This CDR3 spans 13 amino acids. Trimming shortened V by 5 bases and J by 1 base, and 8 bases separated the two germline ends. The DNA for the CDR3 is TGTGCCAGCAGCATACAGACGAACACTGAAGCTTTCTTT. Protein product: CASSIQTNTEAFF.

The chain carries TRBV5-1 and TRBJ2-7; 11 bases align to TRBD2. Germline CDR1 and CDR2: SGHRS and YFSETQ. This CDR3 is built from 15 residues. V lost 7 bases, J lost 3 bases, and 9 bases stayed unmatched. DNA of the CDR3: TGCGCCAGCGCGCCGGGACTAGCGGTGAGCTACGAGCAGTACTTC. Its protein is CASAPGLAVSYEQYF.

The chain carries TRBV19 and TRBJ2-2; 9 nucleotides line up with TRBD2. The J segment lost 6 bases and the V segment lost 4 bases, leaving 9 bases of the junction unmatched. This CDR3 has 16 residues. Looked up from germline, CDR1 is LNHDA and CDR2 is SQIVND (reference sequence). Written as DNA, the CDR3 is TGTGCCAGTAGTACCCATGCGGGAGGGGTAGCCGGGGAGCTGTTTTTT. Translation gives CASSTHAGGVAGELFF.

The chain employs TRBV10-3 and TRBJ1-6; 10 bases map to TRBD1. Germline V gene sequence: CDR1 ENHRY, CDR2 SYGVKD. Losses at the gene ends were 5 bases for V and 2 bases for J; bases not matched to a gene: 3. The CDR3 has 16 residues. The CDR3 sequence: CAISLTGGPYNSPLHF. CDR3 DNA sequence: TGTGCCATCAGTTTGACAGGGGGCCCCTATAATTCACCCCTCCACTTT.